This TCR beta chain appears in the sequencing data of a study of post-analysis software for immune sequencing data. Background on the study: Relapsing-remitting, secondary progressive and progressive-relapsing multiple sclerosis courses were included.

Overall study results and limits: About five TRBV segments, including TRBV5-6, TRBV5-1 and TRBV20-1, were more frequent in patients than controls.

This CDR3 region has 14 residues. The V gene lost 5 bases and the J gene lost 10 bases, with 15 bases spanning the gap. A few counts support this clonotype. Antigen: not known. Built from TCR beta cDNA, the libraries had unique molecular identifiers in them. TCRdb re-called the PCR reads through MiXCR, storing one row per CDR3 protein. The sample has around 500,000 distinct CDR3 sequences, roughly 34% seen once. This sequence joins TRBV12-3 or TRBV12-4 and TRBJ1-6; D is possibly TRBD1 (6 bases). Sequencing was done on a sample of blood. The sequence was obtained from a girl aged 2-17 years with multiple sclerosis. Written as DNA, the CDR3 is TGTGCCAGCAGTCCACAGGGAGTCGGATCACCCCTCCACTTT. This sequence encodes CASSPQGVGSPLHF.